The rows below give T cell receptor beta chains drawn from one sample of a study of response to subunit inactivated influenza vaccine. From the RT-PCR reads, TCRdb called clonotypes with MiXCR, one entry per CDR3 protein. The sample gives under 200,000 distinct CDR3 sequences, 12% of which show up once; 25% to 30% is in the top ten. These sequences were also reported in another study, on T cells expressing NK-cell markers.

Sequencing was performed on CD8+ T cells sorted from PBMCs, taken roughly 12 days after vaccination. The receptors originated from a man over 45 who received an inactivated influenza vaccine. Both conserved end residues are part of each CDR3. Each record gives: V gene, clone size, J gene, D gene, CDR3 protein, CDR3 DNA. A D gene is named only where the DNA matches it firmly. Rows give clone size only sometimes, using once, few, many, or a class for an expanded clone.

V: TRBV14
size: -
J: TRBJ2-7
D: -
CDR3: CASSQDFLAVKTEASYEQYF
DNA: TGTGCCAGCAGCCAAGATTTTTTGGCGGTCAAGACCGAAGCTTCCTACGAGCAGTACTTC

V: TRBV11-2
size: -
J: TRBJ2-6
D: TRBD1
CDR3: CASSPGQGYSGANVLTF
DNA: TGTGCCAGCAGCCCGGGACAGGGCTACTCTGGGGCCAACGTCCTGACTTTC

V: TRBV12-3/TRBV12-4
size: -
J: TRBJ2-1
D: -
CDR3: CASSDGYEQFF
DNA: TGTGCCAGCAGTGACGGTTATGAGCAGTTCTTC

V: TRBV12-3/TRBV12-4
size: -
J: TRBJ2-1
D: TRBD2
CDR3: CASSPTSGGEFEQFF
DNA: TGTGCCAGCAGTCCGACTAGCGGGGGGGAGTTTGAGCAGTTCTTC

V: TRBV5-1
size: many
J: TRBJ2-7
D: -
CDR3: CASSLWQGGPYEQYF
DNA: TGCGCCAGCAGCTTGTGGCAGGGGGGACCCTACGAGCAGTACTTC

V: TRBV5-1
size: -
J: TRBJ2-7
D: -
CDR3: CANSLGTGSSSLGQYF
DNA: TGCGCCAACAGCCTCGGGACCGGGTCCTCCTCTTTGGGGCAGTACTTC

V: TRBV18
size: many
J: TRBJ1-2
D: -
CDR3: CASSPSPIYRGYTF
DNA: TGTGCCAGCTCACCCTCACCTATTTATCGCGGTTACACCTTC

V: TRBV10-2
size: many
J: TRBJ2-2
D: -
CDR3: CASSDTVYGELFF
DNA: TGCGCCAGCAGTGACACCGTTTACGGGGAGCTGTTTTTT

V: TRBV20-1
size: few
J: TRBJ2-7
D: -
CDR3: CSASDRERYEQYF
DNA: TGCAGTGCTTCGGACAGAGAACGTTACGAGCAGTACTTC

V: TRBV12-3/TRBV12-4
size: -
J: TRBJ2-1
D: -
CDR3: CASSFGGPSYNEQFF
DNA: TGTGCCAGCAGTTTTGGGGGGCCTTCCTACAATGAGCAGTTCTTC

V: TRBV27
size: few
J: TRBJ2-6
D: -
CDR3: CASSSPFRRGAYGANVLTF
DNA: TGTGCCAGCAGTTCCCCCTTCCGGAGGGGGGCGTATGGGGCCAACGTCCTGACTTTC

V: TRBV6-6
size: -
J: TRBJ2-1
D: TRBD1
CDR3: CASRSGTGNEQFF
DNA: TGTGCCAGCAGATCCGGGACAGGGAACGAGCAGTTCTTC

V: TRBV9
size: few
J: TRBJ2-1
D: TRBD2
CDR3: CASSVVGGGLAGDDNEQFF
DNA: TGTGCCAGCAGCGTAGTTGGAGGGGGGCTAGCGGGCGACGACAATGAGCAGTTCTTC

V: TRBV6-2/TRBV6-3
size: -
J: TRBJ2-1
D: -
CDR3: CASNLPGSLYNEQFF
DNA: TGTGCCAGCAACCTTCCAGGGAGCCTCTACAATGAGCAGTTCTTC

V: TRBV12-3/TRBV12-4
size: few
J: TRBJ2-1
D: TRBD2
CDR3: CASSQTSGGPNNEQFF
DNA: TGTGCCAGCAGCCAGACTAGCGGGGGGCCTAACAATGAGCAGTTCTTC

V: TRBV5-6
size: many
J: TRBJ1-1
D: -
CDR3: CASSLAGFGGNAEAFF
DNA: TGTGCCAGCAGCTTGGCCGGTTTCGGGGGCAACGCTGAAGCTTTCTTT

V: TRBV7-8
size: few
J: TRBJ2-5
D: TRBD2
CDR3: CASSLVGSWAGGQETQYF
DNA: TGTGCCAGCAGCTTAGTTGGCAGTTGGGCGGGGGGGCAAGAGACCCAGTACTTC

V: TRBV3-1
size: few
J: TRBJ2-1
D: TRBD2
CDR3: CASSSGLGAGGQFF
DNA: TGTGCCAGCAGCTCGGGACTAGGGGCGGGAGGGCAGTTCTTC

V: TRBV7-9
size: -
J: TRBJ1-4
D: -
CDR3: CASSGTTTNEKLFF
DNA: TGTGCCAGCAGCGGGACAACAACTAATGAAAAACTGTTTTTT

V: TRBV15
size: -
J: TRBJ1-3
D: TRBD1
CDR3: CASQGGSSSGNTIYF
DNA: TGTGCCTCGCAGGGGGGATCCAGCTCTGGAAACACCATATATTTT

V: TRBV7-8
size: few
J: TRBJ2-3
D: -
CDR3: CASSLQFGTGTDTQYF
DNA: TGTGCCAGCAGCTTACAGTTTGGAACCGGCACAGATACGCAGTATTTT

V: TRBV10-3
size: -
J: TRBJ2-7
D: -
CDR3: CAISVSSPGGYEQYF
DNA: TGTGCCATCAGTGTTTCTTCTCCAGGAGGGTACGAGCAGTACTTC

V: TRBV19
size: -
J: TRBJ1-5
D: -
CDR3: CASIQGPLSNQPQHF
DNA: TGTGCCAGTATACAGGGACCCCTTAGCAATCAGCCCCAGCATTTT

V: TRBV6-2/TRBV6-3
size: few
J: TRBJ2-5
D: -
CDR3: CASSYGGGETQYF
DNA: TGTGCCAGCAGTTACGGCGGCGGGGAGACCCAGTACTTC

V: TRBV20-1
size: -
J: TRBJ2-6
D: TRBD1
CDR3: CSATDRDGMRSGANVLTF
DNA: TGCAGTGCTACGGACAGGGATGGGATGAGATCTGGGGCCAACGTCCTGACTTTC

V: TRBV5-1
size: -
J: TRBJ2-1
D: TRBD2
CDR3: CASSLWTSHNEQFF
DNA: TGCGCCAGCAGCTTGTGGACTAGCCACAATGAGCAGTTCTTC

V: TRBV10-3
size: -
J: TRBJ2-1
D: TRBD2
CDR3: CAIGLAGVYEQFF
DNA: TGTGCCATCGGGCTAGCGGGAGTATATGAGCAGTTCTTC

V: TRBV7-9
size: few
J: TRBJ2-7
D: -
CDR3: CASSLGDFSYSYEQYF
DNA: TGTGCCAGCAGCTTAGGAGACTTCTCCTACTCCTACGAGCAGTACTTC

V: TRBV14
size: -
J: TRBJ2-7
D: -
CDR3: CASSRLDRAYEQYF
DNA: TGTGCCAGCAGCCGATTAGACCGGGCCTACGAGCAGTACTTC

V: TRBV25-1
size: many
J: TRBJ2-5
D: TRBD1
CDR3: CASSRIGTVQETQYF
DNA: TGTGCCAGCAGCCGGATCGGGACAGTCCAAGAGACCCAGTACTTC

V: TRBV18
size: few
J: TRBJ1-2
D: -
CDR3: CASSPRGGFRGANYGYTF
DNA: TGTGCCAGCTCACCCAGAGGTGGATTTAGAGGAGCTAACTATGGCTACACCTTC